The rows below give T cell receptor beta chains drawn from one sample of a study of T cells expressing NK-cell markers. TCRdb reprocessed the 5' RACE reads, with one entry per CDR3 protein and no DNA. Its table lists a few hundred thousand distinct CDR3 sequences. Sequenced input: blood T cells: a sorted CD56 or NKG2C T cell subset, CD4+ or CD8+ T cells, or bulk PBMC T cells (not recorded which). The receptors derive from a man between 18 and 29 years old in good health. Both conserved end residues are part of each CDR3. The order of the fields is CDR3 length, J gene, V gene, CDR3 protein.

>11|TRBJ2-1|TRBV20-1
CSARDRLIAFF
>14|TRBJ2-7|TRBV18
CASSPLQTGREQYF
>15|TRBJ2-3|TRBV12-3/TRBV12-4
CASRRGQGETDTQYF
>15|TRBJ2-5|TRBV29-1
CSVAQMGQGIETQYF
>12|TRBJ1-1|TRBV20-1
CSASRDRTEAFF
>13|TRBJ2-1|TRBV29-1
CSVQVWSDNEQFF
>14|TRBJ2-5|TRBV4-3
CASSRSDSPGTQYF
>17|TRBJ2-1|TRBV7-3
CASSPLGDPRKDNEQFF
>13|TRBJ2-7|TRBV6-1
CASRPDSSYEQYF
>13|TRBJ1-1|TRBV12-3/TRBV12-4
CASSSPANTEAFF
>15|TRBJ1-6|TRBV5-1
CASTPTGALGSPLHF
>16|TRBJ2-1|TRBV5-1
CASSSGLAGGGNEQFF
>15|TRBJ2-3|TRBV12-3/TRBV12-4
CASSLGGLLGDTQYF
>15|TRBJ1-1|TRBV20-1
CSARESRGLNTEAFF
>15|TRBJ2-1|TRBV6-5
CASSYSTSRDGEQFF
>14|TRBJ1-1|TRBV7-3
CASSADRLGTEAFF
>15|TRBJ1-6|TRBV20-1
CSAREPGQGNSPLHF
>14|TRBJ2-3|TRBV29-1
CSVDTGLRSDTQYF
>17|TRBJ2-1|TRBV15
CATSREEGSSSYNEQFF
>12|TRBJ2-3|TRBV24-1
CATATPTDTQYF
>15|TRBJ2-7|TRBV5-1
CASSLIAGGPYEQYF
>15|TRBJ2-1|TRBV24-1
CATSDHSGIHNEQFF
>15|TRBJ1-1|TRBV12-3/TRBV12-4
CASSRPGRANTEAFF
>16|TRBJ2-3|TRBV29-1
CSVSDPTGGFADTQYF
>14|TRBJ2-3|TRBV29-1
CSVGVSGNTDTQYF
>15|TRBJ2-1|TRBV29-1
CSVAFGHNSYNEQFF
>18|TRBJ1-2|TRBV6-5
CASSYPQKGQPNPYGYTF
>16|TRBJ1-1|TRBV29-1
CSVDTHGTGLNTEAFF
>13|TRBJ2-5|TRBV27
CASTKQGTETQYF
>13|TRBJ2-3|TRBV29-1
CSVGPGNTDTQYF
>14|TRBJ1-2|TRBV29-1
CSAVRDRANYGYTF
>13|TRBJ1-5|TRBV20-1
CSARLDFNQPQHF
>13|TRBJ2-3|TRBV18
CASSPVPTDTQYF
>19|TRBJ2-5|TRBV4-1
CASSPEVIGTSFKQETQYF